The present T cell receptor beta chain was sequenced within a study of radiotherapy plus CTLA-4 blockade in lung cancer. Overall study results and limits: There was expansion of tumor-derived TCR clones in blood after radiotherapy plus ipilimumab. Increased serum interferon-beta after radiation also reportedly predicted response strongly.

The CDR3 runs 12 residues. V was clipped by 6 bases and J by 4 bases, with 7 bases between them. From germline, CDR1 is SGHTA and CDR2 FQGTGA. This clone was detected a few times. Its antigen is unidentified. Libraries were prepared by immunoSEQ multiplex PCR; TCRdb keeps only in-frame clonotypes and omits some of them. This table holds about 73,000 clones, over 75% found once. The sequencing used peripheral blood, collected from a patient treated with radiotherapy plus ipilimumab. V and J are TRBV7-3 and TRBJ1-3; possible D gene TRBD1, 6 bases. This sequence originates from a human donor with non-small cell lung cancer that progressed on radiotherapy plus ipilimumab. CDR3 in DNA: TGTGCCAGCAGGGGGGCCGGAAACACCATATATTTT. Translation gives CASRGAGNTIYF.